The sequence of this TCR beta chain was determined in a study of T cells in women clearing cervical HPV infection. The overall study: HLA type could not be excluded as a confounder.

Note on this clone: The observed sequence ends 3 residues before the CDR3 terminus, with the missing tail filled in from the germline J gene.

Germline assignment: CDR1 SGHVS and CDR2 FNYEAQ. This CDR3 comprises 14 residues. TCR beta CDR3 amplified by multiplex PCR from roughly 1,100 ng genomic DNA. Sequenced by immunoSEQ multiplex PCR; TCRdb stores in-frame clones only, minus some. The listing contains about 14,000 clones. This TCR came from a woman between 18 and 70 years old with a cervical HPV16 infection that either progressed to CIN3+ or cleared (not recorded which). The gene calls are TRBV7-6 and TRBJ1-2, with 7 bases that match TRBD1. The sample consisted of blood buffy coat. This CDR3 is CASSIQEGADIYTF. The DNA read from the CDR3 is TGTGCCAGCAGCATACAGGAGGGGGCTGACATC. The whole variable domain, filled in from reference TRBV7-6 and TRBJ1-2, reads GAGVSQSPRYKVTKRGQDVALRCDPISGHVSLYWYRQALGQGPEFLTYFNYEAQQDKSGLPNDRFSAERPEGSISTLTIQRTEQRDSAMYRCASSIQEGADIYTFGSGTRLTVV.